This TCR beta chain was sequenced in a study of beta chain features in type 1 diabetes. Study-level information: Patient and healthy donor groups were alike in age, gender and cell yields.

Study-wide points: Type 1 diabetes patients had moderately but significantly shorter TCRB CDR3s in all four CD4+ subsets.

This clone has more than one count but fewer than ten. What it binds is not known. Of the isolated RNA, all was reverse transcribed, and so the sequenced material was expressed TCRB transcripts. Clones were read by immunoSEQ multiplex PCR, and TCRdb kept only the in-frame ones, dropping some. Of roughly 330,000 clones in the sample, approximately 12% were seen once. Donors underwent one heparinised blood draw, roughly 110 mL on average. Germline V gives CDR1 LGHNT, CDR2 FRNRAP. The CDR3 is 14 residues long. Trimming removed 5 bases at V and 6 bases at J, with 13 bases between. The specimen sequenced was naive CD4+ T cells from blood. This clonotype was obtained from a woman younger than 35 with type 1 diabetes. This chain links TRBV12-5 with TRBJ2-2; D not resolved. The CDR3 sequence is CASGPAGSAGELFF. DNA of the CDR3: TGTGCTAGTGGTCCAGCCGGGTCGGCCGGGGAGCTGTTTTTT.